This T cell receptor (beta chain) came from a study of T cells after yellow fever vaccination. Findings and limits, study-wide: In post-booster samples, most primary-vaccination clones reappeared (approximately 96% CD4, nearly 90% CD8). Researchers report a weaker secondary response that nonetheless peaked faster, day 5 versus 15. Abundant bulk-population clonotypes could contaminate the FACS-sorted repertoires. Only a small proportion of the clonotypes turned up in both the CD4 and the CD8 compartments, likely arising from convergent recombination.

This clonotype came up a few times. Its antigen is as yet unknown. Each CDR3 protein gets one entry after TCRdb re-called the 5' RACE reads with MiXCR. The top ten hold 2.5% of the sample, which has about 130,000 distinct CDR3 sequences, under 8% seen once. The CDR3 contains 15 residues. The V end lost 4 bases, the J end lost 2 bases, and 13 bases lay between the germline ends. Germline assignment: CDR1 SGHNT and CDR2 YYREEE (reference sequence). This sample comprised CD4+ T cells sorted from PBMCs, obtained around 10 days after the first yellow fever vaccination. This chain links TRBV5-4 with TRBJ2-1, with a tentative D call TRBD1 (6 bases). This TCR came from a man aged 18 to 29 who received the YFV17D yellow fever vaccine. CDR3 amino acids: CASSRDTAAYNEQFF. The CDR3 nucleotides are TGTGCCAGCAGCCGGGACACCGCTGCCTACAATGAGCAGTTCTTC.